This T cell receptor (beta chain) stems from a study of T cell changes during pregnancy in multiple sclerosis (dated by TCRdb to about 2019). Regarding the complete study: The study examined how the T cell repertoire changed over the course of pregnancy in women with multiple sclerosis.

The method was the immunoSEQ multiplex PCR assay. As stored in TCRdb, this immuneACCESS dataset retains in-frame rearrangements with V and J assigned. A fraction of the clones does not appear; measured against another copy, unresolved V genes explain less than half of the discrepancy, and the remainder lacks a known reason. This sample lists about 100,000 clones; about nine tenths were detected once. The ten largest clones take up under 0.8% of the sample. From a lookup of the germline V gene (reference sequence), CDR1 and CDR2 are LNHNV and YYDKDF. There are 15 amino acids in the CDR3, from cysteine to phenylalanine inclusive. Only CDR3 DNA is held: 45 bases, read in frame from base 1. V is cut by 0 bases and J by 2 bases, and the space between the germline ends is 8 bases. Remarks on this clone: Its antigen target is currently unknown. Within one base of it there is no much larger clone, and no base qualities were kept.

The sample was peripheral blood, taken in the second trimester of pregnancy. The chain is made from TRBV15 and TRBJ1-5, with the D gene too uncertain to name. This sequence was found in a female donor in good health, enrolled as a control in a pregnancy study. The nucleotides are TGTGCCACCAGCAGAGATTGGGAGGGCAATCAGCCCCAGCATTTT. Its translation is CATSRDWEGNQPQHF.